The subject of this entry is one T cell receptor (beta chain). Its antigen remains undetermined. Base qualities are not provided; no much larger clone lies one nucleotide away. The data are from a study of T cell changes during pregnancy in multiple sclerosis (dated by TCRdb to about 2019). With regard to the full study: The study examined how the T cell repertoire changed over the course of pregnancy in women with multiple sclerosis.

Library construction relied on the immunoSEQ multiplex PCR assay. TCRdb holds this immuneACCESS table with in-frame rearrangements only. Some clones are missing; in checked studies, unresolved V genes explain under half, and the rest has no known cause. In all, the sample holds about 70,000 clones, and 80% to 95% of those were seen once. 0.25% to 0.3% of the sample rests with the top ten. The CDR3 numbers 14 residues from cysteine through phenylalanine. Only the CDR3 portion is preserved as DNA: 42 bases, with reading frame beginning at the first base. The germline V gene sets CDR1 to SNHLY and CDR2 to FYNNEI. The germline ends are 12 bases apart after V is trimmed by 4 bases and J by 6 bases.

The origin of this receptor is a female donor with multiple sclerosis, enrolled in a pregnancy study. Sequencing used CD4+ T cells from peripheral blood mononuclear cells, obtained after pregnancy. The rearranged segments are TRBV2 and TRBJ2-2, with no D gene named confidently. The CDR3 reads as follows: CASSGATGAGELFF. The DNA reads TGTGCCAGCAGTGGGGCTACCGGCGCCGGGGAGCTGTTTTTT.